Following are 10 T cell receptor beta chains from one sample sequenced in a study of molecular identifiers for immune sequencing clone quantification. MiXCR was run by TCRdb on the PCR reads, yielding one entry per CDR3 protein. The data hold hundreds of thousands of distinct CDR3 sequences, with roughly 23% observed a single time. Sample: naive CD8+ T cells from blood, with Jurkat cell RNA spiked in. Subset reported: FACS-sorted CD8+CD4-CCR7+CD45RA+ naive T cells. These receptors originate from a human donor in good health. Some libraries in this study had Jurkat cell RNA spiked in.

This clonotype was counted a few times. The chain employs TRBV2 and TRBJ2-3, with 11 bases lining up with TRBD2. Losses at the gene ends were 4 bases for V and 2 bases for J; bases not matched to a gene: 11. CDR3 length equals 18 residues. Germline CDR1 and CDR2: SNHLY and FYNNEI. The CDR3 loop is CASSGTRVSGGVTDTQYF. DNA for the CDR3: TGTGCCAGCAGTGGAACTAGGGTTAGCGGGGGGGTCACAGATACGCAGTATTTT.

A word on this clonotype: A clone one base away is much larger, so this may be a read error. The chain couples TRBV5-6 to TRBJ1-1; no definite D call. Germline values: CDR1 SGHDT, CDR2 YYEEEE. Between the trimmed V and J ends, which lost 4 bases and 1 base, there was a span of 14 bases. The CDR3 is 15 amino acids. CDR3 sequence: CASSPWDLKNTEAFF. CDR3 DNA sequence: TGTGCCAGCAGCCCGTGGGATCTTAAGAACACTGAAGCTTTCTTT.

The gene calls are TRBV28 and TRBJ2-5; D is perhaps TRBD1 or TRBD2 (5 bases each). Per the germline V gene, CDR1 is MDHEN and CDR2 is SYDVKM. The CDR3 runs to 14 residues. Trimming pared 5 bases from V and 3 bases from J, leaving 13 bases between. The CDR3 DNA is TGTGCCAGCAGTCCGGCCGGGGACGAAGAGACCCAGTACTTC. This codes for CASSPAGDEETQYF.

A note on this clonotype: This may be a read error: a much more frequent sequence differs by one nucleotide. In DNA form, the CDR3 reads TGCAGCGTTGGAGCGACAGGGTTGAGCACTGAAGCTCTCTTT. It translates to CSVGATGLSTEALF. This chain uses TRBV29-1 with TRBJ1-1; 7 positions agree with TRBD1. This CDR3 is built from 14 residues. CDR1 SQVTM and CDR2 ANQGSEA come from the germline V gene. The full variable domain, in which reference TRBV29-1 and TRBJ1-1 provide the parts outside the CDR3, is SAVISQKPSRDICQRGTSLTIQCQVDSQVTMMFWYRQQPGQSLTLIATANQGSEATYESGFVIDKFPISRPNLTFSTLTVSNMSPEDSSIYLCSVGATGLSTEALFGQGTRLTVV.

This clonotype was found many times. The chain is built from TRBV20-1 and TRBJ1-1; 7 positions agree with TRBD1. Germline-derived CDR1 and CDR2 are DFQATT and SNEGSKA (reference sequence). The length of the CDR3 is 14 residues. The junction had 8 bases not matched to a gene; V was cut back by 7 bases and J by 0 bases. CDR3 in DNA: TGCAGTGTGACAGGGATTCTTATGAACACTGAAGCTTTCTTT. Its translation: CSVTGILMNTEAFF.

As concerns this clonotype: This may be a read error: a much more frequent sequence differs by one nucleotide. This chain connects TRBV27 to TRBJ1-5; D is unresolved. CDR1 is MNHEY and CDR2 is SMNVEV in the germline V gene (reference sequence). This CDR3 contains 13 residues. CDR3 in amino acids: CTSSLRANQPQHF. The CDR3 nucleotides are TGTACCAGCAGTTTACGCGCTAATCAGCCCCAGCATTTT.

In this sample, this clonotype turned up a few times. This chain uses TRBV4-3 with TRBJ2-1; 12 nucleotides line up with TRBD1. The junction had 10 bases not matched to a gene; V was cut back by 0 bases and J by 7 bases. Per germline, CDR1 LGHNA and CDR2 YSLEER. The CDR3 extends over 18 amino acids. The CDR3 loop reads CASSQEIGGQGATNEQFF. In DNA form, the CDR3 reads TGCGCCAGCAGCCAAGAAATTGGGGGACAGGGGGCTACGAATGAGCAGTTCTTC.

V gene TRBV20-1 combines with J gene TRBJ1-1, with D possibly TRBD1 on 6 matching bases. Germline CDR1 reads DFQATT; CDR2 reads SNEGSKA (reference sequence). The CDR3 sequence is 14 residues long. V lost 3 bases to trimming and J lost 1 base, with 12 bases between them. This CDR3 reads CSASNYRANTEAFF. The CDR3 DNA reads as TGCAGTGCTAGTAATTACAGGGCGAACACTGAAGCTTTCTTT.

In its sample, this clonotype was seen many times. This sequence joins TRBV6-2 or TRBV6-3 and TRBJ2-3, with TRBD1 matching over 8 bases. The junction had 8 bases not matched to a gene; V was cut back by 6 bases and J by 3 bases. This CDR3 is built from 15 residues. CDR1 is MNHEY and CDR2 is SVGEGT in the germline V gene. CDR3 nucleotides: TGTGCCAGCAGACCCCCGGGACAGGATACAGATACGCAGTATTTT. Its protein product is CASRPPGQDTDTQYF.

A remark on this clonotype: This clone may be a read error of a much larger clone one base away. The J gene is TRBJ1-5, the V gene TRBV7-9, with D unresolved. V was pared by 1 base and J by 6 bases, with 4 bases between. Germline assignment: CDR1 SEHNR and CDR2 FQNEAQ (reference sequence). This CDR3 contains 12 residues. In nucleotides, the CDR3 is TGTGCCAGCAGCTTAGACCGTCAGCCCCAGCATTTT. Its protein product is CASSLDRQPQHF. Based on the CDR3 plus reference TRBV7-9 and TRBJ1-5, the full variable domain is DTGVSQNPRHKITKRGQNVTFRCDPISEHNRLYWYRQTLGQGPEFLTYFQNEAQLEKSRLLSDRFSAERPKGSFSTLEIQRTEQGDSAMYLCASSLDRQPQHFGDGTRLSIL.